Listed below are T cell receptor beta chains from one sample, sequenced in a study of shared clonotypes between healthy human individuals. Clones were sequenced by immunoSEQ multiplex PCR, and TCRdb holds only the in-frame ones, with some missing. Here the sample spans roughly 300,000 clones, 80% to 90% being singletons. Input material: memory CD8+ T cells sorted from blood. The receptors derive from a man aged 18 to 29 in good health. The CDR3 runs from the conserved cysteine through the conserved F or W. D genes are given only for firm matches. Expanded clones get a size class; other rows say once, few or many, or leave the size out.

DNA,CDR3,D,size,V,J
TGCGCCAGCAGTCCCACGCGGACCCTCTCCTACGAGCAGTACTTC,CASSPTRTLSYEQYF,-,-,TRBV10-2,TRBJ2-7
TGTGCCAGCAGCTTTAGGGAACAACAGGGGGACGAGCAGTACTTC,CASSFREQQGDEQYF,TRBD1,-,TRBV7-9,TRBJ2-7
TGTGCCAGCAGCTTACCAGGGAACGAGCAGTACTTC,CASSLPGNEQYF,-,-,TRBV5-5,TRBJ2-7
TGTGCTAGCAGCTTAGGCGCCGATTCACCCCTCCACTTT,CASSLGADSPLHF,-,-,TRBV7-7,TRBJ1-6
TGTGCCATCTCAAGGACAGGGGGCTACAATGAGCAGTTCTTC,CAISRTGGYNEQFF,TRBD1,-,TRBV6-6,TRBJ2-1
TGTGCCAGCAGTCCCCTAGGACAGGGGAGTAGGGATTCACCCCTCCACTTT,CASSPLGQGSRDSPLHF,TRBD1,-,TRBV28,TRBJ1-6
TGTGCCAGCAGCGTAGGGGGCGGTGAGCAGTTCTTC,CASSVGGGEQFF,-,-,TRBV9,TRBJ2-1
TGTGCCACCAGCAGGGGAGGTACGACCTCGCTTGGCTACACCTTC,CATSRGGTTSLGYTF,-,-,TRBV15,TRBJ1-2
TGTGCCAGCATTTCCAGGGCCTACGAGCAGTACTTC,CASISRAYEQYF,-,-,TRBV2,TRBJ2-7
TGTGCCAGTAGTATAGATCTCCAGGGAGCAACTAATGAAAAACTGTTTTTT,CASSIDLQGATNEKLFF,-,-,TRBV19,TRBJ1-4
TGTGCCTGGAGCGGGGATTCCTACGAGCAGTACTTC,CAWSGDSYEQYF,-,-,TRBV30,TRBJ2-7
TGTGCCGAAGCCAGGCTGAATCAGCCCCAGCATTTT,CAEARLNQPQHF,-,few,TRBV30,TRBJ1-5
TGTGCCAGCAGCGCGAGCGGGGGCGACTACGAGCAGTACTTC,CASSASGGDYEQYF,TRBD2,-,TRBV9,TRBJ2-7
TGTGCCGGTGAGATTGGACAGGGCTTAGGTGGCTACACCTTC,CAGEIGQGLGGYTF,TRBD1,-,TRBV30,TRBJ1-2
TGTGCCAGCAGCTACAATGAGCAGTTCTTC,CASSYNEQFF,-,-,TRBV11-2,TRBJ2-1
TGTGCCAGCAGCTTGGAACAGGGGAGTGCCTACGAGCAGTACTTC,CASSLEQGSAYEQYF,TRBD1,-,TRBV5-5,TRBJ2-7
TGTGCCAGCAGCTTCGAAAGGGACAGGTTTAATCATGGCTACACCTTC,CASSFERDRFNHGYTF,TRBD1,-,TRBV7-9,TRBJ1-2
TGCGCCAGCAGCCTATTAGGGACTGACTATGGCTACACCTTC,CASSLLGTDYGYTF,-,-,TRBV5-1,TRBJ1-2
TGCGCCAGCGGGTTCCGGGACATTCGCTCCTACGAGCAGTACTTC,CASGFRDIRSYEQYF,-,-,TRBV23-1,TRBJ2-7
TGTGCCAGCAGTAATCCGACGGGGCTCTCCTACGAGCAGTACTTC,CASSNPTGLSYEQYF,-,-,TRBV28,TRBJ2-7
TGTGCCAGCAGTGAACGCGGGGGAGACTACGAGCAGTACTTC,CASSERGGDYEQYF,TRBD2,-,TRBV6-1,TRBJ2-7
TGTGCCAGCAGCTTAGTTAGGGGGGAAGCTTCCTACGAGCAGTACTTC,CASSLVRGEASYEQYF,-,-,TRBV7-9,TRBJ2-7
TGTGCCAGCTGGGGACTAGCTCCCTACAATGAGCAGTTCTTC,CASWGLAPYNEQFF,TRBD2,-,TRBV6-6,TRBJ2-1
TGTGCCAGTAGTATTTGGGGGCAAAGGGGCACGCAGCCCCAGCATTTT,CASSIWGQRGTQPQHF,-,medium-sized,TRBV19,TRBJ1-5
TGTGCCAGCAGCCCCGGGACTAGCAGAGAGACCCAGTACTTC,CASSPGTSRETQYF,TRBD2,-,TRBV7-8,TRBJ2-5
TGTGCCAGCTCCATACAGGGAAGGCTTCAGCCCCAGCATTTT,CASSIQGRLQPQHF,-,-,TRBV27,TRBJ1-5
TGTGCCATCAGCACAGGTAGCAATCAGCCCCAGCATTTT,CAISTGSNQPQHF,-,-,TRBV10-3,TRBJ1-5
TGCAGCGTTACCAGGGAGAGCACTGAAGCTTTCTTT,CSVTRESTEAFF,-,-,TRBV29-1,TRBJ1-1
TGTGCCAGCATCCCTTATGGGACCACCGGGGAGCTGTTTTTT,CASIPYGTTGELFF,-,-,TRBV28,TRBJ2-2
TGTGCCAGCAGTTATTGGACAGGGGGTAATGAAAAACTGTTTTTT,CASSYWTGGNEKLFF,TRBD1,-,TRBV27,TRBJ1-4
TGTGCCAGCAGTTCCACAGGGGGTCTAAGATCACCCCTCCACTTT,CASSSTGGLRSPLHF,TRBD1,-,TRBV6-5,TRBJ1-6
TGTGCCAGCAGCTTAGACCCCCTTCGACAGGGTTCGAATGAGCAGTTCTTC,CASSLDPLRQGSNEQFF,TRBD1,-,TRBV7-8,TRBJ2-1
TGTGCCAGCAGCGCAACGTTGGGAGAGACCCAGTACTTC,CASSATLGETQYF,-,-,TRBV7-9,TRBJ2-5